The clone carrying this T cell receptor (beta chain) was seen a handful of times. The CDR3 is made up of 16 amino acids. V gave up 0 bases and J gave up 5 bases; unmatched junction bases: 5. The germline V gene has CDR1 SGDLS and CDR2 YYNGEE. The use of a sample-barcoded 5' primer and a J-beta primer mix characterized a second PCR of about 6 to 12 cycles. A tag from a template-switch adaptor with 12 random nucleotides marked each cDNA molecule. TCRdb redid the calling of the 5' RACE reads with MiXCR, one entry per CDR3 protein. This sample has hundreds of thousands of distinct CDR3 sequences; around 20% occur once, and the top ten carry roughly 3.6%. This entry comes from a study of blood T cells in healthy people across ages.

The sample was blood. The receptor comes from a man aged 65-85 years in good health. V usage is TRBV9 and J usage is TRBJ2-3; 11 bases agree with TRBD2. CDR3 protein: CASSVDLLAGGDTQYF. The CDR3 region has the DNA TGTGCCAGCAGCGTAGATCTCCTAGCGGGAGGAGATACGCAGTATTTT.